These T cell receptor beta chains were read from a single sample in a study of identical twins. TCRdb called the 5' RACE reads again in MiXCR, with one record for every CDR3 protein. In the table there are 1.5 million to 2 million distinct CDR3 sequences, about 30% of which are singletons. Input material: cord blood. These receptors originate from a newborn girl in good health. Both conserved end residues are trimmed from each CDR3. Each record gives: V gene, J gene, D gene, CDR3 protein. D genes are given only for firm matches.

TRBV15	TRBJ1-1	TRBD1	ATSRDRTGGEAF
TRBV6-1	TRBJ1-5	.	ASTLTGFNQPQH
TRBV13	TRBJ2-7	.	ASSSLGANNEQY
TRBV5-6	TRBJ2-3	TRBD1	ASNFTRQGPTDTQY
TRBV24-1	TRBJ1-2	TRBD1	ATNDDRVGYT
TRBV6-5	TRBJ1-5	TRBD1	ASSYARTGYQH
TRBV29-1	TRBJ1-1	.	SVDPRGRHTEAF
TRBV27	TRBJ2-7	TRBD2	ASSILAGVPYEQY
TRBV20-1	TRBJ2-1	.	SGKAGLGNEQF
TRBV20-1	TRBJ1-6	.	SARVYSNNSPLH
TRBV5-1	TRBJ2-7	TRBD2	ASTSFSGSSYEQY
TRBV12-3/TRBV12-4	TRBJ2-5	TRBD2	ASSLAPPLAGAQNEQY
TRBV20-1	TRBJ1-5	TRBD1	SARVTGGHNQPQH
TRBV6-2/TRBV6-3	TRBJ1-2	TRBD1	ASSSGQVSNYGYT
TRBV28	TRBJ2-5	TRBD1	ASRTGVEQY
TRBV11-2	TRBJ1-6	TRBD1	ASSLDLGTGAHNSPLH
TRBV10-1	TRBJ2-3	.	ASSEISEASPRTDTQY
TRBV6-9	TRBJ2-6	.	ASSYPWGANVLT
TRBV11-2	TRBJ2-3	.	ASSSRPSFLTSTDTQY
TRBV6-2/TRBV6-3	TRBJ2-1	TRBD2	ASSYSTSGVNEQF
TRBV12-3/TRBV12-4	TRBJ1-2	.	ASSLPGVSGYT
TRBV2	TRBJ1-6	.	ASRSEGLIGSPLH
TRBV20-1	TRBJ2-2	TRBD1	SARPWDRVNGELF
TRBV6-2/TRBV6-3	TRBJ2-7	.	ASSSGSVRNEQY
TRBV4-2	TRBJ2-7	.	ASSQGTQPGYEQY
TRBV3-1	TRBJ1-2	.	ASSQDPGLRGYT
TRBV7-2	TRBJ2-7	TRBD2	ASSLARGLAGLRSYEQY
TRBV5-8	TRBJ2-5	.	ASSFLGRAETQY